This TCR beta chain was sequenced during a study of blood T cell repertoires in COVID-19. In the original processing: Reference gene primer amplification gave nucleated cell count estimates. The data were produced by immunoSEQ multiplex PCR, yet TCRdb's version contains in-frame clones alone and is incomplete. V and J calls and clone size follow that table, whereas D and trimming were derived from the DNA. The sample consists of about 58,000 clones, roughly nine tenths of them appearing once. Trimming left V 5 bases short and J 1 base short, with 11 bases between. Germline V gene lookup returns CDR1 SEHNR and CDR2 FQNEAQ (reference sequence). This CDR3 is 14 amino acids long.

Source material: peripheral blood. The gene calls are TRBV7-9 and TRBJ1-2; D is unclear. This TCR came from a woman aged 70-85 years with active COVID-19. The CDR3 DNA is TGTGCCAGCAGCCCTACCTTTTATAACTATGGCTACACCTTC. As protein: CASSPTFYNYGYTF.